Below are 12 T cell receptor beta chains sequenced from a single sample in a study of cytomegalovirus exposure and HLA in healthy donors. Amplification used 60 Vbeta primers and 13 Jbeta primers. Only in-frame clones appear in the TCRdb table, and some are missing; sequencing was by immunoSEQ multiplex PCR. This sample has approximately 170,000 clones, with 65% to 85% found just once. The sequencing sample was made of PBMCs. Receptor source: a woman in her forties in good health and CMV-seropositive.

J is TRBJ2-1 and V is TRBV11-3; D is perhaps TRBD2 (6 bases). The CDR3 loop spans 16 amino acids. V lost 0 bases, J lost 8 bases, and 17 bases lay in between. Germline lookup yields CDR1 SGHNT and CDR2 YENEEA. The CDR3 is CASSLEGTPLFYEQFF. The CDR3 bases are TGTGCCAGCAGCTTAGAAGGGACTCCACTTTTTTATGAGCAGTTCTTC.

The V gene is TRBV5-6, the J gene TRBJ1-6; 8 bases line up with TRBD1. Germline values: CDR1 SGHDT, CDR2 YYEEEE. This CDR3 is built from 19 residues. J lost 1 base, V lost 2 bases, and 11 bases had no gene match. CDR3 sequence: CASSFLSGGARSYNSPLHF. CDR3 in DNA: TGTGCCAGCAGCTTCTTATCAGGGGGCGCGAGGTCCTATAATTCACCCCTCCACTTT.

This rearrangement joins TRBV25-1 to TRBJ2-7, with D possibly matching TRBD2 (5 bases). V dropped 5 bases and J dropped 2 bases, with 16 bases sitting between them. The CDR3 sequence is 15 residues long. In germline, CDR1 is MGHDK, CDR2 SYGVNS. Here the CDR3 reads CASSSAGQAAYEQYF. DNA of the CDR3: TGTGCCAGCAGTTCGGCGGGCCAGGCAGCCTACGAGCAGTACTTC.

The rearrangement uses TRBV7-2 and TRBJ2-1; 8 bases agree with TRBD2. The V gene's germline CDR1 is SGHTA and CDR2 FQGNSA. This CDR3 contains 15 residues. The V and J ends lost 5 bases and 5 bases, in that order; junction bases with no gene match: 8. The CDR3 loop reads CASSPRGGDHNEQFF. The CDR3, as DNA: TGTGCCAGCAGCCCCCGGGGGGGCGACCACAATGAGCAGTTCTTC.

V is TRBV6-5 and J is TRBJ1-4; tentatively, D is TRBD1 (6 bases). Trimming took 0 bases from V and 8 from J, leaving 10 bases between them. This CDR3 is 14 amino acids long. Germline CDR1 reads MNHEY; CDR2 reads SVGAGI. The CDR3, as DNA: TGTGCCAGCAGTTACTCGGGGGGGCCAGAAAAACTGTTTTTT. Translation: CASSYSGGPEKLFF.

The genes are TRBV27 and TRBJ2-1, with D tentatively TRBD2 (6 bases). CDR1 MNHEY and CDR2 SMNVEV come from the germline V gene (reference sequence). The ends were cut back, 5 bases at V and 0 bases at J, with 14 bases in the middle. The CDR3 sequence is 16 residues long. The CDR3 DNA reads TGTGCCAGCAGTAAAGGGGCGGGAAGCTCCTACAATGAGCAGTTCTTC. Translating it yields CASSKGAGSSYNEQFF.

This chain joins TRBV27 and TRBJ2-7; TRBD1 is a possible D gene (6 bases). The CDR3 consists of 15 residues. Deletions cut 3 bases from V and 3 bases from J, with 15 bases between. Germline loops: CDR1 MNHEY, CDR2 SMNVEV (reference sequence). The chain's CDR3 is CASSFTGPLGYEQYF. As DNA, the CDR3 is TGTGCCAGCAGTTTTACAGGGCCTTTGGGCTACGAGCAGTACTTC.

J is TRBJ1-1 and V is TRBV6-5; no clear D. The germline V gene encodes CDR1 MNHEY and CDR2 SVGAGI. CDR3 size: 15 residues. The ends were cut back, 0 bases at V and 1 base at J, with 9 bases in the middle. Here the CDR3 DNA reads TGTGCCAGCAGTTACTCGACAACCCCGAACACTGAAGCTTTCTTT. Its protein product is CASSYSTTPNTEAFF.

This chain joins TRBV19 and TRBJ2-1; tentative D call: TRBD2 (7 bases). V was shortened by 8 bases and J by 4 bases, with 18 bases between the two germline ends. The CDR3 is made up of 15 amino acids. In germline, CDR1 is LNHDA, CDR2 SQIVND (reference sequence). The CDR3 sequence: CASGDRGGPYNEQFF. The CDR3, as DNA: TGTGCCAGTGGGGATAGGGGGGGGCCTTACAATGAGCAGTTCTTC.

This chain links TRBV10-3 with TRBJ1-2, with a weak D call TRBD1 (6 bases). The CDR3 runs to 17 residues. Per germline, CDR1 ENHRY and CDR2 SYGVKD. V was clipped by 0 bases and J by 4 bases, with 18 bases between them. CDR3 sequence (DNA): TGTGCCATCAGTGAGTCCCTGGACAGTGGTAGTGGCTATGGCTACACCTTC. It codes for CAISESLDSGSGYGYTF.

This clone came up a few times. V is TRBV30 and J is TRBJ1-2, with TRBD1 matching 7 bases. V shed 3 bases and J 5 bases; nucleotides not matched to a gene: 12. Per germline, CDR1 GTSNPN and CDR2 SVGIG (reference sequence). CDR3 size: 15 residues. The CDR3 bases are TGTGCCTGGAGAGGGGGTGGAACAGGGGAGTATGGCTACACCTTC. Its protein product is CAWRGGGTGEYGYTF.

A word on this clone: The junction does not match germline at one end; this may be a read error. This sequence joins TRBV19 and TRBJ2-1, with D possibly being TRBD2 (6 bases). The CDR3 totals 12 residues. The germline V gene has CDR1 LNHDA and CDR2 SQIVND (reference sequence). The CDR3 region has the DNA TGTGCCAGTAGTACTGGGGCTAGCGACACAGTCTTC. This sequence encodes CASSTGASDTVF.